This T cell receptor (beta chain) was captured in a study of control samples from healthy donors and cancer patients. Profiling relied on immunoSEQ multiplex PCR, and the TCRdb table lists in-frame clones only, not all of them. The table lists 120,000 to 150,000 clones, more than 85% of them singletons. The germline CDR1 and CDR2 sequences are SEHNR and FQNEAQ (reference sequence). The CDR3 loop spans 15 amino acids. The ends were cut back, 4 bases at V and 3 bases at J, with 12 bases in the middle. This chain links TRBV7-9 with TRBJ2-2; possible D gene TRBD1, 6 bases. The receptor's source is a man aged 18 to 30 in good health. Specimen: blood. CDR3 sequence: CASSSGTRDTGELFF. The CDR3 DNA reads as TGTGCCAGCAGCTCCGGGACACGGGACACCGGGGAGCTGTTTTTT.